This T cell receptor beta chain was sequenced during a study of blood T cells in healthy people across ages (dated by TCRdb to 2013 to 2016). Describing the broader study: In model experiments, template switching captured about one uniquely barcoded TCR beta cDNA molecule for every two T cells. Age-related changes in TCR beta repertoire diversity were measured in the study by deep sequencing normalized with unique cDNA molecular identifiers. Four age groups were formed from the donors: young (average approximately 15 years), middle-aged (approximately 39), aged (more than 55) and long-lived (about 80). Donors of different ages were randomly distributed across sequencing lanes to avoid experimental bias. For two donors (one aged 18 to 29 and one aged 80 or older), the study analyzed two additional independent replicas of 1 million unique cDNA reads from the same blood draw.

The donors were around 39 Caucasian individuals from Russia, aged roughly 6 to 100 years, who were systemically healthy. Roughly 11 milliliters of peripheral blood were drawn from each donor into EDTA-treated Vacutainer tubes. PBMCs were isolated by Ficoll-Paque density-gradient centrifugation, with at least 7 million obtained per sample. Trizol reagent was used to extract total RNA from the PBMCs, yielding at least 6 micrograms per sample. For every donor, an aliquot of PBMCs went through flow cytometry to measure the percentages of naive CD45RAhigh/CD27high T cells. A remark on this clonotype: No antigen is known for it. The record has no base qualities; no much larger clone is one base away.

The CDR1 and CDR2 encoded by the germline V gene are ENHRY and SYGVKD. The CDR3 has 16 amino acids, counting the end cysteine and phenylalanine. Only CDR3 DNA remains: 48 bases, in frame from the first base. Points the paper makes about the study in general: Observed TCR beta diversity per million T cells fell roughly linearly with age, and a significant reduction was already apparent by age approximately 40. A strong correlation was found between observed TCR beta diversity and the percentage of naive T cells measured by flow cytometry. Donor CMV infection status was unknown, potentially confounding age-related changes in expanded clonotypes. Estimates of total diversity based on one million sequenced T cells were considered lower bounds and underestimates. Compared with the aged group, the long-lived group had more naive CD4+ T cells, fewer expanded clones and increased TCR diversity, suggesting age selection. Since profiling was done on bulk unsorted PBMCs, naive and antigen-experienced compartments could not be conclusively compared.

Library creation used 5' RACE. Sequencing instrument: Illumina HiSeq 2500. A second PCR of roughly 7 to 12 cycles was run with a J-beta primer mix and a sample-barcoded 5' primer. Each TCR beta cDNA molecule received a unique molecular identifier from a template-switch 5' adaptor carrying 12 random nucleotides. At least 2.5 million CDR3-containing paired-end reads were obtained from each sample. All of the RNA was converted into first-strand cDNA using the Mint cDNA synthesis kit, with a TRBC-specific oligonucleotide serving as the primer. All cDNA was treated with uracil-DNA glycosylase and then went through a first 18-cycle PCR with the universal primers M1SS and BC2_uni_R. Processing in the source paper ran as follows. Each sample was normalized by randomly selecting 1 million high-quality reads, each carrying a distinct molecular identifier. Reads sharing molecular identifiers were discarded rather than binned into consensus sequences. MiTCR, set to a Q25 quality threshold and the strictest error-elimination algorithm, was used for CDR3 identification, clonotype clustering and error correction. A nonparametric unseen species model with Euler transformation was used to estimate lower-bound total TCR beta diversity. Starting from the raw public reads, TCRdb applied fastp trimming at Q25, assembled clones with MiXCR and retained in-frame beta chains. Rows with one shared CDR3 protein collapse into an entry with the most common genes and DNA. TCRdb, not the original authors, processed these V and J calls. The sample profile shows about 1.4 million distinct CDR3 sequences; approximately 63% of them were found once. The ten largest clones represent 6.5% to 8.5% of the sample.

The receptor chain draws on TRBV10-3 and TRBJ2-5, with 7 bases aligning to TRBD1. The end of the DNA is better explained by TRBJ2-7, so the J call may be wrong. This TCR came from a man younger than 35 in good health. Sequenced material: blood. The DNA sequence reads TGTGCCATCAGTGGGTCGGAGGACAGGAAAAACTACGAGCAGTACTTC. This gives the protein CAISGSEDRKNYEQYF.